The clone carrying this T cell receptor (beta chain) has ten or more counts. Antigen specificity is unknown. CDR3-region Arm-PCR and iRepertoire HTBI primers produced the TCR beta libraries. TCRdb called the multiplex PCR reads again in MiXCR, with one record for every CDR3 protein. Seen here are approximately 210,000 distinct CDR3 sequences, about 17% observed once, and the top ten hold around 21%. These data belong to a study of regulatory T cells in long-lasting Graves disease. Notes on the study in general: Thyroid tissue was not sampled; only peripheral blood was.

The sample's time point: newly diagnosed GD, antithyroid drugs for less than 3 months. PBMC RNA served as the TCR library source. The sequence came from a female donor with Graves disease. Here the sequenced sample was peripheral blood mononuclear cells (PBMCs), taken at new diagnosis, from a patient treated with antithyroid drugs.

CDR3 amino acids: CASSPPEGLGKNIQYF. CDR3 in DNA: TGTGCCAGCAGCCCCCCGGAAGGGTTAGGCAAAAACATTCAGTACTTC. The chain has TRBV7-9 and TRBJ2-4, with D hard to call. The CDR3 is made up of 16 amino acids. V was cut by 5 bases and J by 3 bases, with 17 bases left in between. Germline CDR1 reads SEHNR; CDR2 reads FQNEAQ (reference sequence).